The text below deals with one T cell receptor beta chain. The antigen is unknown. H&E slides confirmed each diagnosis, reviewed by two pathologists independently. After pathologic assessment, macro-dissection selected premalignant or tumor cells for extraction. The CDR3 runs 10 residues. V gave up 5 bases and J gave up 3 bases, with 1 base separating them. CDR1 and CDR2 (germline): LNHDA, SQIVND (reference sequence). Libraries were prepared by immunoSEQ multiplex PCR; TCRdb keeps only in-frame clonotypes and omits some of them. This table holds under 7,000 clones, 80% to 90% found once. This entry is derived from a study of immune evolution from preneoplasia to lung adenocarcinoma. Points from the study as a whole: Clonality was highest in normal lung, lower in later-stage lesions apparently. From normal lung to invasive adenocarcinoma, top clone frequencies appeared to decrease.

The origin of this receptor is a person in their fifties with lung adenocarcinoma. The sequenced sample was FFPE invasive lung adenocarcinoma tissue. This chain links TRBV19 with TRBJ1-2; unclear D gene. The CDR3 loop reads CASSDYGYTF. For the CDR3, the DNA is TGTGCCAGTAGTGACTATGGCTACACCTTC.